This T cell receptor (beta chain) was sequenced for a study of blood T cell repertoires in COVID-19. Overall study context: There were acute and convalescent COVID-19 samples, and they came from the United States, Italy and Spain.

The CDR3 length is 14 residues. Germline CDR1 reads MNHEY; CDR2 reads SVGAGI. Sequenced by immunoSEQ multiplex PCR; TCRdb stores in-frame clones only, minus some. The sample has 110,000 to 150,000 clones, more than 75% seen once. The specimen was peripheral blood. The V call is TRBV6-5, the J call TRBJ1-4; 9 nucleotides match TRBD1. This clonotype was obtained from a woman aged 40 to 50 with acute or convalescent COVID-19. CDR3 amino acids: CAGQGGNGIEKLFF. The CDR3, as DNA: TGTGCGGGACAGGGAGGTAACGGGATTGAAAAACTGTTTTTT.